This T cell receptor beta chain is drawn from a study of T cells after yellow fever vaccination. The CDR3 consists of 16 residues. V dropped 5 bases and J dropped 4; count of bases not matched to a gene: 6. Germline V lookup: CDR1 SGHTA, CDR2 FQGNSA. By 5'RACE template switching, TCR cDNA was produced, with a universal primer site and UMIs added in the process. One entry per CDR3 protein results from TCRdb running MiXCR on the 5' RACE reads. The sample holds a few hundred thousand distinct CDR3 sequences; around 6.8% are singletons and the top ten take 15% to 20%. Study-level points and caveats: Clones that expanded after primary vaccination mostly reappeared after the booster (roughly 96% CD4, around 87% CD8).

In its sample, this clonotype was seen many times. Antigen: not known. The rearrangement links TRBV7-2 to TRBJ1-6, with 9 bases identical to TRBD1. The starting material was PBMCs, obtained 35 to 50 days after the first yellow fever vaccination. The sequence was obtained from a man aged 18-30 years who received the YFV17D yellow fever vaccine. This chain's CDR3 is CASSQRTGAYNSPLHF. CDR3 DNA: TGTGCCAGCAGCCAACGGACAGGGGCTTATAATTCACCCCTCCACTTT.